Below, 18 T cell receptor beta chains from the same sample are listed, as sequenced in a study of cytomegalovirus exposure and HLA in healthy donors. PCR primers comprised 60 Vbeta and 13 Jbeta primers. TCRdb's table, derived via immunoSEQ multiplex PCR, lists solely in-frame clones and lacks some. The repertoire holds 100,000 or so clones, with more than 60% as singletons. What was sequenced was PBMCs. The receptors here all came from a young woman in good health and CMV-seropositive.

The chain joins TRBV5-4 to TRBJ1-1; 8 nucleotides agree with TRBD1. The CDR3 is 13 residues long. The J segment lost 0 bases and the V segment lost 10 bases, leaving 5 bases of the junction unmatched. Looked up from germline, CDR1 is SGHNT and CDR2 is YYREEE (reference sequence). Here the CDR3 reads CAGQGALNTEAFF. In nucleotides, the CDR3 is TGTGCCGGACAGGGAGCCTTGAACACTGAAGCTTTCTTT.

V gene TRBV4-3 combines with J gene TRBJ1-2, with D perhaps TRBD1 (5 bases). V lost 5 bases to trimming and J lost 6 bases, with 13 bases between them. Germline lookup yields CDR1 LGHNA and CDR2 YSLEER. The CDR3 consists of 13 residues. The CDR3 reads CASSSQTVNGYTF. The CDR3 nucleotides read TGCGCCAGCAGCTCCCAGACAGTTAATGGCTACACCTTC.

The chain couples TRBV28 to TRBJ1-5, with 8 bases matching TRBD1. Trimming took 6 bases from V and 7 from J; bases not matched to a gene: 8. The CDR3 has 14 amino acids. Germline V gives CDR1 MDHEN, CDR2 SYDVKM. CDR3 coding DNA: TGTGCCAGCAGCTTAGACAGGGGTAACCAGCCCCAGCATTTT. Residues: CASSLDRGNQPQHF.

The rearrangement uses TRBV7-3 and TRBJ2-2, with 10 bases aligning to TRBD1. Germline loops: CDR1 SGHTA, CDR2 FQGTGA. The CDR3 is made up of 16 amino acids. J was trimmed by 6 bases and V by 5 bases; bases with no gene match: 9. CDR3 DNA: TGTGCCAGCAGCCGTGGTGGGACAGGGGCTGCCGGGGAGCTGTTTTTT. As protein: CASSRGGTGAAGELFF.

The J gene is TRBJ2-7, the V gene TRBV27, with 7 bases lining up with TRBD1. V shed 5 bases and J 3 bases; nucleotides not matched to a gene: 10. The CDR3 has 15 amino acids. CDR1 and CDR2 (germline): MNHEY, SMNVEV (reference sequence). The CDR3 DNA follows: TGTGCCAGCAGTCCAGAGACAGGGTTGAGCTACGAGCAGTACTTC. It is translated as CASSPETGLSYEQYF.

This clone has a single count. This chain links TRBV15 with TRBJ1-2; weak D call: TRBD1 (6 bases). This CDR3 is built from 15 residues. The V and J ends lost 0 bases and 8 bases respectively, with 16 bases between them. Germline values: CDR1 LNHNV, CDR2 YYDKDF (reference sequence). The CDR3, as DNA: TGTGCCACCAGCAGAGATCGACAGGCGGCGAAAGGCTACACCTTC. Translated: CATSRDRQAAKGYTF. The full variable domain, its missing parts supplied by reference TRBV15 and TRBJ1-2, is DAMVIQNPRYQVTQFGKPVTLSCSQTLNHNVMYWYQQKSSQAPKLLFHYYDKDFNNEADTPDNFQSRRPNTSFCFLDIRSPGLGDTAMYLCATSRDRQAAKGYTFGSGTRLTVV.

This chain uses TRBV30 with TRBJ2-1, with TRBD2 as a possible D gene (5 bases). The CDR3 has 11 residues. CDR1 GTSNPN and CDR2 SVGIG come from the germline V gene (reference sequence). V was trimmed by 4 bases and J by 9 bases, leaving 10 bases between them. CDR3 in DNA: TGTGCCTGGACACGGACTTCTGAGCAGTTCTTC. Residues: CAWTRTSEQFF.

The chain combines TRBV28 with TRBJ1-4; TRBD1 matches 8 bases. The V gene end was trimmed by 3 bases and the J gene end by 6 bases; junction bases not matched to a gene: 6. The CDR3 contains 15 residues. Per the germline V gene, CDR1 is MDHEN and CDR2 is SYDVKM. The CDR3 loop reads CASSFKDRVYEKLFF. In nucleotides, the CDR3 is TGTGCCAGCAGTTTCAAGGACAGGGTGTATGAAAAACTGTTTTTT.

This clone appeared once. This chain joins TRBV7-9 and TRBJ2-3; D is possibly TRBD2 (6 bases). The CDR3 extends over 12 amino acids. From germline, CDR1 is SEHNR and CDR2 FQNEAQ (reference sequence). Trimming stripped 10 bases from V and 2 bases from J, with 10 bases between. CDR3 sequence reads: CANTSPTDTQYF. CDR3 DNA: TGTGCCAACACTAGCCCCACAGATACGCAGTATTTT.

For the CDR3, the DNA is TGTGCCAGCTCACCGCGTCTGGAAGGGGGCACTGAAGCTTTCTTT. This codes for CASSPRLEGGTEAFF. The chain has TRBV18 and TRBJ1-1; D perhaps matches TRBD1 (6 bases). The CDR3 has 15 residues. V shed 3 bases and J shed 4 bases, with 15 bases lying between them. The germline gives CDR1 KGHSH, CDR2 LQKENI. The full variable domain, its missing parts supplied by reference TRBV18 and TRBJ1-1, is NAGVMQNPRHLVRRRGQEARLRCSPMKGHSHVYWYRQLPEEGLKFMVYLQKENIIDESGMPKERFSAEFPKEGPSILRIQQVVRGDSAAYFCASSPRLEGGTEAFFGQGTRLTVV.

This clone is labeled as medium-sized (0.01 to 0.1%). The chain recombines TRBV5-6 with TRBJ2-5; TRBD2 matches 10 bases. Germline loops: CDR1 SGHDT, CDR2 YYEEEE. The CDR3 covers 14 residues. V lost 3 bases to trimming and J lost 3 bases; unmatched junction nucleotides: 2. CDR3 DNA sequence: TGTGCCAGCAGCTACCTAGCGGGAGAAGAGACCCAGTACTTC. Translation: CASSYLAGEETQYF. Full variable domain (outside the CDR3, taken from reference TRBV5-6 and TRBJ2-5): DAGVTQSPTHLIKTRGQQVTLRCSPKSGHDTVSWYQQALGQGPQFIFQYYEEEERQRGNFPDRFSGHQFPNYSSELNVNALLLGDSALYLCASSYLAGEETQYFGPGTRLLVL.

This clone has only a few counts. The V gene is TRBV19, the J gene TRBJ1-5; a possible D gene is TRBD1 (5 bases). V lost 5 bases to trimming and J lost 2 bases, with 7 bases between them. This CDR3 spans 13 amino acids. Germline CDR1 and CDR2: LNHDA and SQIVND (reference sequence). Here the CDR3 DNA reads TGTGCCAGTAGTTGGACACGCAATCAGCCCCAGCATTTT. This encodes CASSWTRNQPQHF.

The V gene is TRBV21-1, the J gene TRBJ2-3; the table's D gene call, TRBD2, was not cross checked with the DNA. TRBV21-1 is a documented pseudogene. The CDR3 is 24 residues long. The CDR3 protein is CASSSRPSGRADHVVASCTDTQYF. DNA of the CDR3: TGTGCCAGCAGCAGCAGACCTAGCGGGAGGGCCGATCACGTCGTAGCGAGTTGCACAGATACGCAGTATTTT.

The chain combines TRBV10-3 with TRBJ1-1; D unresolved. This CDR3 has 11 amino acids. Germline values: CDR1 ENHRY, CDR2 SYGVKD. Trimming stripped 2 bases from V and 6 bases from J, with 4 bases between. The CDR3: CAISEEAEAFF. In DNA, the CDR3 is TGTGCCATCAGTGAGGAGGCTGAAGCTTTCTTT.

This chain joins TRBV29-1 and TRBJ2-7; 9 positions agree with TRBD1. With V trimmed by 1 base and J by 2 bases, 0 bases remained unmatched. The CDR3 extends over 13 amino acids. Per germline, CDR1 SQVTM and CDR2 ANQGSEA. CDR3 protein: CSVEGDRAYEQYF. The DNA for the CDR3 is TGCAGCGTTGAAGGGGACAGGGCCTACGAGCAGTACTTC.

The chain recombines TRBV5-1 with TRBJ1-1; tentatively, D is TRBD1 (6 bases). The CDR3 runs to 16 residues. The germline gives CDR1 SGHRS, CDR2 YFSETQ. The V gene lost 4 bases and the J gene lost 1 base, with 17 bases spanning the gap. The CDR3 DNA follows: TGCGCCAGCAGCCCCCGGGCAGGGGCCCAGAACACTGAAGCTTTCTTT. Protein product: CASSPRAGAQNTEAFF.

The gene calls are TRBV5-1 and TRBJ2-2, with TRBD1 matching over 9 bases. V was pared by 3 bases and J by 0 bases, with 0 bases of the junction left unmatched. Germline CDR1 reads SGHRS; CDR2 reads YFSETQ. The CDR3 sequence is 15 residues long. The DNA for the CDR3 is TGCGCCAGCAGCTGGACAGGGGCGAACACCGGGGAGCTGTTTTTT. Translation gives CASSWTGANTGELFF. Looking up the rest from reference TRBV5-1 and TRBJ2-2 gives the full variable domain: KAGVTQTPRYLIKTRGQQVTLSCSPISGHRSVSWYQQTPGQGLQFLFEYFSETQRNKGNFPGRFSGRQFSNSRSEMNVSTLELGDSALYLCASSWTGANTGELFFGEGSRLTVL.

This rearrangement joins TRBV5-6 to TRBJ2-1; unclear D gene. The V gene lost 2 bases and the J gene lost 5 bases, with 11 bases spanning the gap. The CDR3 totals 14 residues. CDR1 is SGHDT, CDR2 YYEEEE, per germline. The CDR3 region has the DNA TGTGCCAGCAGCTTCAACAACCAAAACAATGAGCAGTTCTTC. It is translated as CASSFNNQNNEQFF.